The 3 T cell receptor beta chains presented below share a single source sample, sequenced in a study of OX40 agonist ivuxolimab in advanced cancers. Receptor amplification or capture employed the immunoSEQ multiplex PCR assay. This immuneACCESS table, as held by TCRdb, lists in-frame sequences with V and J called but not all clones. Of the missing ones, under half trace to an unresolved V gene in checked studies; the others have no known cause. The sample table contains some 40,000 clones; only one count was recorded for roughly nine tenths of them. About 43% of the sample belongs to the ten largest clones. This sample comprised CD4+ or CD8+ T cells sorted from blood, obtained in a trial of the OX40 agonist ivuxolimab. Receptors originate from an adult with an advanced solid tumor such as melanoma, head and neck, liver or kidney cancer.

The rearrangement links TRBV2 to TRBJ1-5, with D perhaps TRBD1 (6 bases). The CDR3 length is 19 residues. The V and J ends lost 0 bases and 0 bases respectively, with 18 bases between them. Germline loops: CDR1 SNHLY, CDR2 FYNNEI. The CDR3 sequence is CASSEALGGRPYSNQPQHF. The CDR3 bases are TGTGCCAGCAGTGAAGCGCTTGGGGGCCGACCGTATAGCAATCAGCCCCAGCATTTT.

The rearrangement joins TRBV27 to TRBJ2-3; TRBD2 matches at 10 bases. From germline, CDR1 is MNHEY and CDR2 SMNVEV (reference sequence). The CDR3 is made up of 15 amino acids. J was trimmed by 1 base and V by 9 bases; bases with no gene match: 7. In DNA, the CDR3 is TGTGCCAGTCGGCCGCTAGCGGGGGGCACAGATACGCAGTATTTT. It is translated as CASRPLAGGTDTQYF.

This clone has only a few counts. The J gene is TRBJ1-5, the V gene TRBV19; D might be TRBD1 (5 bases). The CDR3 covers 14 residues. Deletions cut 3 bases from V and 5 bases from J, with 11 bases between. The germline V gene has CDR1 LNHDA and CDR2 SQIVND (reference sequence). CDR3 protein: CASSMGGDYQPQHF. CDR3 bases: TGTGCCAGTAGTATGGGGGGAGACTATCAGCCCCAGCATTTT.